The 28 T cell receptor beta chains presented below share a single source sample, sequenced in a study of CD8+ T cells in alopecia areata. After isolation, RNA underwent reverse transcription to generate cDNA as the sequencing template. Clones were read by immunoSEQ multiplex PCR, and TCRdb kept only the in-frame ones, dropping some. The data contain some 130,000 clones, around three fifths of them seen just once; the ten biggest clones take up about 6%. The sample here was CD4+ T cells sorted from blood, taken at week 0. The source of these receptors is a human donor with alopecia areata.

The gene calls are TRBV30 and TRBJ1-5, with D possibly TRBD1 on 5 matching bases. The V end lost 0 bases, the J end lost 8 bases, and 11 bases lay between the germline ends. The CDR3 length is 13 residues. CDR1 and CDR2 (germline): GTSNPN, SVGIG (reference sequence). CDR3 amino acids: CAWSVAGLEPQHF. The CDR3 bases are TGTGCCTGGAGTGTGGCAGGGCTTGAGCCCCAGCATTTT.

This chain uses TRBV13 with TRBJ2-2; no reliable D call. V gave up 8 bases and J gave up 6 bases, with 10 bases separating them. This CDR3 comprises 12 residues. The germline V gene encodes CDR1 PRHDT and CDR2 FYEKMQ (reference sequence). The CDR3 coding sequence is TGTGCCAGCGCACGTGACGCCGGGGAGCTGTTTTTT. This codes for CASARDAGELFF. Looking up the rest from reference TRBV13 and TRBJ2-2 gives the full variable domain: AAGVIQSPRHLIKEKRETATLKCYPIPRHDTVYWYQQGPGQDPQFLISFYEKMQSDKGSIPDRFSAQQFSDYHSELNMSSLELGDSALYFCASARDAGELFFGEGSRLTVL.

This rearrangement joins TRBV29-1 to TRBJ2-5; D not resolved. Per germline, CDR1 SQVTM and CDR2 ANQGSEA. CDR3 length: 9 residues. The V and J ends lost 3 bases and 7 bases respectively, with 3 bases between them. For the CDR3, the DNA is TGCAGCGTTGACAGGACCCAGTACTTC. It yields the protein CSVDRTQYF.

The chain links TRBV4-3 to TRBJ2-5; 7 nucleotides line up with TRBD1. The CDR3 is made up of 16 amino acids. Germline CDR1 LGHNA, CDR2 YSLEER. Trimming cost V 3 bases and J 5 bases; bases outside gene matches: 12. This chain's CDR3 is CASSQELIRGRETQYF. CDR3 nucleotides: TGCGCCAGCAGCCAGGAACTAATTAGGGGGCGGGAGACCCAGTACTTC.

The chain employs TRBV30 and TRBJ2-3; D is unresolved. Germline assignment: CDR1 GTSNPN and CDR2 SVGIG (reference sequence). CDR3 size: 11 residues. The V gene lost 2 bases and the J gene lost 4 bases, with 4 bases spanning the gap. CDR3 in DNA: TGTGCCTGGAGTCCGGCAGATACGCAGTATTTT. This encodes CAWSPADTQYF.

J is TRBJ1-5 and V is TRBV2; D unresolved. CDR1 and CDR2 (germline): SNHLY, FYNNEI. The CDR3 spans 12 residues. The V end lost 6 bases, the J end lost 7 bases, and 10 bases lay between the germline ends. CDR3 nucleotides: TGTGCCAGCAGCGGTGATATCCAGCCCCAGCATTTT. This sequence encodes CASSGDIQPQHF.

The genes are TRBV23-1 and TRBJ2-7, with no clear D. TRBV23-1 is identified as an open reading frame with a role that is uncertain. The V gene lost 4 bases and the J gene lost 0 bases, with 1 base spanning the gap. The CDR3 contains 11 residues. CDR3 region: CASSPSYEQYF. CDR3 sequence (DNA): TGCGCCAGCAGTCCCTCCTACGAGCAGTACTTC.

In the case of this clone: Different DNA sequences within this sample yield the same CDR3. The chain recombines TRBV20-1 with TRBJ2-5; D ambiguous. Trimming left V 1 base short and J 5 bases short, with 5 bases between. The CDR3 has 11 amino acids. Germline V CDR1 and CDR2: DFQATT, SNEGSKA (reference sequence). The CDR3 region is CSARGGETQYF. The DNA of the CDR3 is TGCAGTGCTAGAGGTGGGGAGACCCAGTACTTC.

V is TRBV7-9 and J is TRBJ1-6; D gene ambiguous. The V gene lost 5 bases and the J gene lost 10 bases, with 18 bases spanning the gap. Per germline, CDR1 SEHNR and CDR2 FQNEAQ (reference sequence). This CDR3 spans 15 amino acids. CDR3 region: CASSQDTLGRSPLHF. The CDR3 coding sequence is TGTGCCAGCAGCCAAGACACCCTAGGGCGGTCACCCCTCCACTTT.

This clone came up a few times. A clone one base away is much larger, so this may be a read error. The chain couples TRBV7-9 to TRBJ2-6, with no clear D. The CDR3 totals 13 residues. CDR1 and CDR2 (germline): SEHNR, FQNEAQ (reference sequence). V was clipped by 0 bases and J by 3 bases, with 0 bases between them. CDR3 amino acids: CASSLAGANVLTF. The CDR3 DNA sequence: TGTGCCAGCAGCTTAGCTGGGGCCAACGTCCTGACTTTC.

The chain uses TRBV30 and TRBJ2-3; TRBD2 matches at 11 bases. Germline CDR1 GTSNPN, CDR2 SVGIG (reference sequence). The CDR3 is 17 residues long. The V segment lost 2 bases and the J segment 1 base; nucleotides outside the gene matches: 8. This CDR3 is CAWSLTPGLAGTDTQYF. CDR3 DNA sequence: TGTGCCTGGAGTCTAACCCCGGGACTAGCGGGCACAGATACGCAGTATTTT.

The chain links TRBV10-3 to TRBJ2-3; the D gene is possibly TRBD2 (6 bases). This CDR3 comprises 14 residues. Germline CDR1 reads ENHRY; CDR2 reads SYGVKD. The V end lost 7 bases, the J end lost 0 bases, and 11 bases lay between the germline ends. CDR3 sequence reads: CAITGRESTDTQYF. CDR3 nucleotides: TGTGCCATCACTGGACGGGAGAGCACAGATACGCAGTATTTT.

This clone was seen only a few times. The chain carries TRBV27 and TRBJ1-2; D may be TRBD1 (5 bases). Germline V lookup: CDR1 MNHEY, CDR2 SMNVEV (reference sequence). The ends were cut back, 5 bases at V and 8 bases at J, with 18 bases in the middle. The length of the CDR3 is 14 residues. The CDR3 DNA is TGTGCCAGCAGTCCGCTCGACAGCCTAGGGGGCTACACCTTC. Protein: CASSPLDSLGGYTF.

The chain couples TRBV9 to TRBJ2-7; 7 bases agree with TRBD1. Germline V gene sequence: CDR1 SGDLS, CDR2 YYNGEE. CDR3 length: 13 residues. Losses at the gene ends were 3 bases for V and 3 bases for J; bases not matched to a gene: 3. Here the CDR3 DNA reads TGTGCCAGCAGCGGCCGGGACAGCTACGAGCAGTACTTC. Translating it yields CASSGRDSYEQYF.

A few counts support this clone. The CDR3 sequence: CSAGDSYEQYF. For the CDR3, the DNA is TGCAGTGCTGGGGACTCCTACGAGCAGTACTTC. This sequence joins TRBV20-1 and TRBJ2-7; D unclear. Trimming left V 5 bases short and J 0 bases short, with 5 bases between. This CDR3 is built from 11 residues. Germline assignment: CDR1 DFQATT and CDR2 SNEGSKA (reference sequence).

This clone was detected only a few times. The chain has TRBV29-1 and TRBJ1-1; possible D gene TRBD1, 6 bases. Trimming removed 4 bases at V and 3 bases at J, with 18 bases between. Germline loops: CDR1 SQVTM, CDR2 ANQGSEA. The CDR3 runs to 15 residues. CDR3 region: CSVVGQGIKDTEAFF. The CDR3 DNA reads TGCAGCGTTGTGGGCCAGGGGATAAAGGACACTGAAGCTTTCTTT.

The rearrangement links TRBV10-3 to TRBJ2-5; D perhaps matches TRBD1 (5 bases). The DNA end is a closer match to TRBJ2-7, so the J assignment may be wrong. The CDR3 runs to 13 residues. Germline V CDR1 and CDR2: ENHRY, SYGVKD. CDR3: CAISTGENYEQYF. Here the CDR3 DNA reads TGTGCCATCAGTACAGGAGAGAACTACGAGCAGTACTTC.

This clone was observed a handful of times. The chain employs TRBV5-5 and TRBJ1-1; D gene uncertain. Germline CDR1 reads SGHKS; CDR2 reads YYEKEE (reference sequence). The CDR3 length is 15 residues. V lost 0 bases to trimming and J lost 4 bases, with 13 bases between them. The CDR3 reads CASSLEGSHFTEAFF. The CDR3 DNA reads TGTGCCAGCAGCTTGGAGGGCTCACACTTCACTGAAGCTTTCTTT.

This clone was counted a few times. The chain combines TRBV6-5 with TRBJ1-2; TRBD1 matches at 8 bases. From germline, CDR1 is MNHEY and CDR2 SVGAGI. The V gene end was trimmed by 6 bases and the J gene end by 5 bases; junction bases not matched to a gene: 11. The CDR3 length is 15 residues. The CDR3 DNA reads as TGTGCCAGCAGACCCGGACAGGGCGGGAGGTATGGCTACACCTTC. Residues: CASRPGQGGRYGYTF.

The chain joins TRBV7-8 to TRBJ2-7; D unresolved. The V gene's germline CDR1 is SGHVS and CDR2 FQNEAQ. V was shortened by 4 bases and J by 7 bases, with 14 bases between the two germline ends. CDR3 length: 13 amino acids. The CDR3 region has the DNA TGTGCCAGCAGCTGGCCTGGTCCTTCGGAGCAGTACTTC. Amino acid sequence: CASSWPGPSEQYF.

The chain joins TRBV5-4 to TRBJ2-2; TRBD2 matches 12 bases. This CDR3 comprises 16 residues. V gave up 3 bases and J gave up 7 bases; unmatched junction bases: 7. Per the germline V gene, CDR1 is SGHNT and CDR2 is YYREEE (reference sequence). CDR3 amino acids: CASSSSGGALDGELFF. CDR3 DNA sequence: TGTGCCAGCAGCTCTAGCGGGGGGGCCTTGGACGGGGAGCTGTTTTTT.

There are a few counts of this clone. The chain joins TRBV29-1 to TRBJ1-4; 8 positions match TRBD1. Germline V gene data show CDR1 as SQVTM and CDR2 as ANQGSEA. The CDR3 contains 13 residues. The ends lost 6 bases at V and 11 bases at J; junction bases unmatched: 11. The CDR3: CSVVDRGVRKLFF. Here the CDR3 DNA reads TGCAGCGTCGTAGACAGGGGCGTGCGGAAACTGTTTTTT.

This clone has only a few counts. The J gene is TRBJ2-5, the V gene TRBV5-1; D gene uncertain. Germline CDR1 SGHRS, CDR2 YFSETQ. The CDR3 sequence is 15 residues long. V was clipped by 0 bases and J by 2 bases, with 11 bases between them. The CDR3 protein is CASSLGKVLQETQYF. The CDR3 DNA follows: TGCGCCAGCAGCTTGGGCAAGGTACTTCAAGAGACCCAGTACTTC.

This rearrangement joins TRBV4-1 to TRBJ2-2, with 8 nucleotides matching TRBD2. Germline-derived CDR1 and CDR2 are MGHRA and YSYEKL. The CDR3 runs 16 residues. The V gene end was trimmed by 6 bases and the J gene end by 2 bases; junction bases not matched to a gene: 8. The DNA of the CDR3 is TGCGCCAGCAGGTCCGTAGCGGGGCTAAACACCGGGGAGCTGTTTTTT. It codes for CASRSVAGLNTGELFF.

The genes are TRBV5-1 and TRBJ2-1; 9 bases map to TRBD2. Germline CDR1 reads SGHRS; CDR2 reads YFSETQ. CDR3 length equals 18 residues. The ends lost 1 base at V and 4 bases at J; junction bases unmatched: 12. The CDR3 loop is CASSLTGPGLALYNEQFF. CDR3 DNA sequence: TGCGCCAGCAGCTTGACGGGACCGGGACTAGCTCTATACAATGAGCAGTTCTTC.

The chain couples TRBV7-8 to TRBJ2-3; no firm D call. The germline V and J ends were trimmed by 4 bases and 4 bases, with 21 bases remaining between them. CDR1 and CDR2 from the germline V gene are SGHVS and FQNEAQ. This CDR3 has 17 amino acids. The CDR3 coding sequence is TGTGCCAGCAGCTCACTAACGACCCATGGTGGGGCAGATACGCAGTATTTT. Its translation: CASSSLTTHGGADTQYF.

The rearrangement links TRBV6-1 to TRBJ1-5, with D tentatively TRBD1 (5 bases). The CDR3 spans 14 residues. Germline CDR1 and CDR2: MNHNS and SASEGT. V was pared by 7 bases and J by 5 bases, with 15 bases between. The CDR3 reads CASTWRGSYQPQHF. Here the CDR3 DNA reads TGTGCCAGCACCTGGAGGGGTAGTTATCAGCCCCAGCATTTT.

The J gene is TRBJ2-5, the V gene TRBV18; possibly TRBD2 for D (6 bases). V lost 3 bases and J lost 2, with 10 bases in between. Looked up from germline, CDR1 is KGHSH and CDR2 is LQKENI. This CDR3 has 14 residues. CDR3 nucleotide sequence: TGTGCCAGCTCACCGGGCGGAGGGCAAGAGACCCAGTACTTC. This encodes CASSPGGGQETQYF.